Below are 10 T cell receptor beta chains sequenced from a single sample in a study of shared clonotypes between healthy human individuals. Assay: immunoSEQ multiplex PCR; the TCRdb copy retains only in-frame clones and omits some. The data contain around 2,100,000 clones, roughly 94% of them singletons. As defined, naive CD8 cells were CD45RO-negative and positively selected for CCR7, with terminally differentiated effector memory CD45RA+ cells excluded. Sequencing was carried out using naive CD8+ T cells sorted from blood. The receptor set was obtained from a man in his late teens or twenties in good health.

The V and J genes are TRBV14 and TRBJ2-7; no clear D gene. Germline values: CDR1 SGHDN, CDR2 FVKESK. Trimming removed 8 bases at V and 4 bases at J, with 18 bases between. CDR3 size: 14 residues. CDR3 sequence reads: CASGKDTIEYEQYF. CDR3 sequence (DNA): TGTGCCAGCGGTAAGGATACTATTGAGTACGAGCAGTACTTC.

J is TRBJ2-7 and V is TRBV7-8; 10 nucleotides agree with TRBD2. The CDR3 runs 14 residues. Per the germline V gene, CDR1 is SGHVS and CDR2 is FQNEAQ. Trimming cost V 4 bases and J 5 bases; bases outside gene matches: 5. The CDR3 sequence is CASSSLAGVDEQYF. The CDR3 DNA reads TGTGCCAGCAGCTCTCTAGCGGGGGTCGACGAGCAGTACTTC.

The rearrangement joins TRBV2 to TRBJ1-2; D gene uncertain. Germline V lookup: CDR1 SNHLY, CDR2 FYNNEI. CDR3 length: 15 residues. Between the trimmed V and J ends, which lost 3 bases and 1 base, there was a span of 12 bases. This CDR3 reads CASSDKGIYNYGYTF. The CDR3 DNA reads TGTGCCAGCAGTGATAAAGGGATTTATAACTATGGCTACACCTTC.

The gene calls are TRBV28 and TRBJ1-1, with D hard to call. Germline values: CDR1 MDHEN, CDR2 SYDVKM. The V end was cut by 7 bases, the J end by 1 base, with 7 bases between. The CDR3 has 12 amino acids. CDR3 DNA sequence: TGTGCCAGCATCCTTGGGAACACTGAAGCTTTCTTT. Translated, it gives CASILGNTEAFF.

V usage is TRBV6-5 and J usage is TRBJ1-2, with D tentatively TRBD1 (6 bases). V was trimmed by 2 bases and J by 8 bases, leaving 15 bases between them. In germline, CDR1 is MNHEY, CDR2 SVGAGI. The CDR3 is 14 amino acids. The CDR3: CASSYGGTPEGYTF. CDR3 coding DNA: TGTGCCAGCAGTTACGGCGGGACACCGGAGGGCTACACCTTC.

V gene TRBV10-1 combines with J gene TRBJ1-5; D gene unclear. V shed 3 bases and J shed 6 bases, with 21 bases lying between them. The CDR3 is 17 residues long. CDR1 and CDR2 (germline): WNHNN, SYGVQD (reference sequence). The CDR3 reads CASSDLTKLGCSQPQHF. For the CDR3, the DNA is TGCGCCAGCAGTGATCTGACGAAGTTAGGGTGTAGTCAGCCCCAGCATTTT.

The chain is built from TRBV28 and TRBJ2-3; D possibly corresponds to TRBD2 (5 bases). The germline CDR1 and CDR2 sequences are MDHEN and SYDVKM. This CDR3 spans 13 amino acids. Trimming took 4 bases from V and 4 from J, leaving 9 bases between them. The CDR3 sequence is CASSWENADTQYF. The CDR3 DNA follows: TGTGCCAGCAGTTGGGAGAATGCAGATACGCAGTATTTT.

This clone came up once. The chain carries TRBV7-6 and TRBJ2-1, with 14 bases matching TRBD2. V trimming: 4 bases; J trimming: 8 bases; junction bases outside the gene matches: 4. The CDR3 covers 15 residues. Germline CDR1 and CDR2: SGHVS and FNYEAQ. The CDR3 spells CASSSGLAGADEQFF. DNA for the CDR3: TGTGCCAGCAGCTCGGGACTAGCGGGAGCGGATGAGCAGTTCTTC.

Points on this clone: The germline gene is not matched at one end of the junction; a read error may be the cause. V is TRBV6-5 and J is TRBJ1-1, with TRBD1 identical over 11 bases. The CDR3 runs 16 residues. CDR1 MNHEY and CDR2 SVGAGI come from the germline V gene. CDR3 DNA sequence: TGTGCCAGCAGATACTTAGGACAGGGGGCGGACACTGAAGCTTTCTTT. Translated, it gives CASRYLGQGADTEAFF.

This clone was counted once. The CDR3, as DNA: TGTGCCAGCAGATCGGACAGGGGCGAGCAGTACTTC. This sequence encodes CASRSDRGEQYF. The rearrangement links TRBV27 to TRBJ2-7, with TRBD1 matching over 9 bases. The CDR3 extends over 12 amino acids. After removal of 6 bases from V and 6 bases from J, the junction contained 3 bases not matched to a gene. Germline values: CDR1 MNHEY, CDR2 SMNVEV (reference sequence).